This entry lists 10 T cell receptor beta chains sequenced from one sample in a study of T cells expressing NK-cell markers. Reprocessing the 5' RACE reads, TCRdb reports a single entry for every CDR3 protein and omits DNA. The sample totals some 450,000 distinct CDR3 sequences. The sequencing sample was made of blood T cells: a sorted CD56 or NKG2C T cell subset, CD4+ or CD8+ T cells, or bulk PBMC T cells (not recorded which). These receptors originate from a woman aged 18 to 75 in good health.

The CDR3 spells CASSYSSISVLVFRLMNTEAFF. This rearrangement joins TRBV6-2 or TRBV6-3 to TRBJ1-1. This CDR3 comprises 22 residues. CDR1 is MNHEY and CDR2 is SVGEGT in the germline V gene.

The chain joins TRBV12-3 or TRBV12-4 to TRBJ1-6. The length of the CDR3 is 15 residues. CDR3: CASRPQSSYNSPLHF.

The V gene is TRBV5-1, the J gene TRBJ2-3; checking the TCRdb D call of TRBD2 is not possible without DNA. CDR1 SGHRS and CDR2 YFSETQ come from the germline V gene. CDR3 length: 15 residues. The CDR3 sequence: CASSVVRVGADTQYF.

The rearrangement links TRBV7-2 to TRBJ1-2; TCRdb outputs TRBD1, but without DNA this stays unchecked. Germline-derived CDR1 and CDR2 are SGHTA and FQGNSA. This CDR3 spans 14 amino acids. CDR3 region: CASSYGQPLYGYTF.

The chain has TRBV7-2 and TRBJ1-6; the D gene TCRdb calls, TRBD1, cannot be checked with no DNA. Germline CDR1 is SGHTA and CDR2 is FQGNSA. The length of the CDR3 is 16 residues. CDR3 in amino acids: CASRTSRQGGNSPLHF.

The gene calls are TRBV7-3 and TRBJ2-3; checking the TCRdb D call of TRBD2 is not possible without DNA. The V gene's germline CDR1 is SGHTA and CDR2 FQGTGA. The CDR3 is 18 amino acids. The CDR3: CASSFPTASSGSTDTQYF.

The V call is TRBV5-1, the J call TRBJ2-1. The germline V gene has CDR1 SGHRS and CDR2 YFSETQ. The CDR3 is 11 residues long. CDR3 region: CASRGHNEQFF.

The chain is built from TRBV27 and TRBJ1-1; the D call of TRBD1 rests on TCRdb alone, since no DNA is present to check it. CDR3 size: 13 residues. Germline V lookup: CDR1 MNHEY, CDR2 SMNVEV (reference sequence). The CDR3 sequence: CASTAGWGAEAFF.

The V gene is TRBV12-5, the J gene TRBJ2-1; TCRdb returns TRBD2, unconfirmable since there is no DNA. Germline-derived CDR1 and CDR2 are LGHNT and FRNRAP. This CDR3 has 15 amino acids. CDR3 sequence reads: CASGLSGSWRTEQFF.

This chain's CDR3 is CASTPSGSRNTEAFF. V and J are TRBV5-1 and TRBJ1-1. The CDR3 totals 15 residues. From germline, CDR1 is SGHRS and CDR2 YFSETQ.